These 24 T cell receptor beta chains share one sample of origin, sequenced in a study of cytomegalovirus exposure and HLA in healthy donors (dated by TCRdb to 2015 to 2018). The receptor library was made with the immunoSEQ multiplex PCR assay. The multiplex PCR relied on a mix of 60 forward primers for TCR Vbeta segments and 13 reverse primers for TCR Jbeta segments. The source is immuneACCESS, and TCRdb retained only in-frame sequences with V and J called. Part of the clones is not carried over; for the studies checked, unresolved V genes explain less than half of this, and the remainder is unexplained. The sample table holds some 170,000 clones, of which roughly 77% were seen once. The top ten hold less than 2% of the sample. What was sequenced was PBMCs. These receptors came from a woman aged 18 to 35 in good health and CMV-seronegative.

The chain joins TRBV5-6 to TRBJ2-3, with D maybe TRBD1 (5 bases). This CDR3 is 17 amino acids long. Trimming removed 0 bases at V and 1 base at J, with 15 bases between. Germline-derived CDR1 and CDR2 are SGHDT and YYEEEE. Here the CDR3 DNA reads TGTGCCAGCAGCTTGGGAATCAGGGAATACGGCACAGATACGCAGTATTTT. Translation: CASSLGIREYGTDTQYF.

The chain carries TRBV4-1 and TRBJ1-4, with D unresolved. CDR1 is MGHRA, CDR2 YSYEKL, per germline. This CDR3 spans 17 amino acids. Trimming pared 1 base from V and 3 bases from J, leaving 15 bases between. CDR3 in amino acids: CASSQGPGNSPNEKLFF. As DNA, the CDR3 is TGCGCCAGCAGCCAAGGGCCCGGGAACAGCCCTAATGAAAAACTGTTTTTT.

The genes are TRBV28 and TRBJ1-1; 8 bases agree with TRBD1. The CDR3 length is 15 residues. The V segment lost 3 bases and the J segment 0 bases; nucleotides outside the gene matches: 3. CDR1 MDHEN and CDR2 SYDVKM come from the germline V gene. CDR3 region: CASSLWTGMNTEAFF. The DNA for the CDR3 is TGTGCCAGCAGTTTGTGGACAGGGATGAACACTGAAGCTTTCTTT. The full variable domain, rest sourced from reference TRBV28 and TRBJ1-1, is DVKVTQSSRYLVKRTGEKVFLECVQDMDHENMFWYRQDPGLGLRLIYFSYDVKMKEKGDIPEGYSVSREKKERFSLILESASTNQTSMYLCASSLWTGMNTEAFFGQGTRLTVV.

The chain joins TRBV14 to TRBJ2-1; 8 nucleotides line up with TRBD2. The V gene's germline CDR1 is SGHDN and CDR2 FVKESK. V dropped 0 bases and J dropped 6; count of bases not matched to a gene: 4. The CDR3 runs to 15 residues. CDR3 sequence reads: CASSQDQREINEQFF. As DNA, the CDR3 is TGTGCCAGCAGCCAAGACCAGCGGGAGATCAATGAGCAGTTCTTC.

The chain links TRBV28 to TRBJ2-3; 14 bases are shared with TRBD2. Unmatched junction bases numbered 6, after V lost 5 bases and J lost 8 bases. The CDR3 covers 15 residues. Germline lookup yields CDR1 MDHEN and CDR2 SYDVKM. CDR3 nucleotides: TGTGCCAGCAGTGTCCTCGGGACTAGCGGGAGTACGCAGTATTTT. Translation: CASSVLGTSGSTQYF.

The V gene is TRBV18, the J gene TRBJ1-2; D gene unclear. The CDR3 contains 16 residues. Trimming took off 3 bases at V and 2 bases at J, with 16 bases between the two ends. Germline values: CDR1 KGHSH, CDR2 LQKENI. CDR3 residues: CASSPEPPTGNYGYTF. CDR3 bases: TGTGCCAGCTCACCCGAGCCCCCGACGGGAAACTATGGCTACACCTTC.

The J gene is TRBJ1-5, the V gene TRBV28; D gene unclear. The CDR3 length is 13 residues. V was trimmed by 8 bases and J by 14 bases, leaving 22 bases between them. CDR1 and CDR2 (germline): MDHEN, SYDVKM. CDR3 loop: CASLDYKTTSKHF. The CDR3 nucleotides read TGTGCCAGCCTGGATTATAAAACGACAAGCAAGCATTTT.

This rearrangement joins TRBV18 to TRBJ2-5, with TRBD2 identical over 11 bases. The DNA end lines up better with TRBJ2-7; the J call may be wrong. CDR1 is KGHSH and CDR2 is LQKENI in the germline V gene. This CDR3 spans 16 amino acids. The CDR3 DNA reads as TGTGCCAGCTCACTACAAACTAGCGGGAGTTTGTACGAGCAGTACTTC. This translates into CASSLQTSGSLYEQYF.

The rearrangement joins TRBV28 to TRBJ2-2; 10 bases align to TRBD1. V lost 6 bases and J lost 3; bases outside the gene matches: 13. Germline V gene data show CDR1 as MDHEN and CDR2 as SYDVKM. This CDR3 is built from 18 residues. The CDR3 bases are TGTGCCAGCAGGTTACTGAAAACCGGGACAGGGGACACCGGGGAGCTGTTTTTT. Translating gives CASRLLKTGTGDTGELFF.

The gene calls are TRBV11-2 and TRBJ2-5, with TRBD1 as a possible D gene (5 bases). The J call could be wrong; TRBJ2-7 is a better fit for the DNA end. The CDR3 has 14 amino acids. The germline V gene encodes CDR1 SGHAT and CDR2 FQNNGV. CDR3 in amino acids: CASSLSDRSNEQYF. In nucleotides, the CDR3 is TGTGCCAGCAGCTTGTCCGACAGATCAAACGAGCAGTACTTC.

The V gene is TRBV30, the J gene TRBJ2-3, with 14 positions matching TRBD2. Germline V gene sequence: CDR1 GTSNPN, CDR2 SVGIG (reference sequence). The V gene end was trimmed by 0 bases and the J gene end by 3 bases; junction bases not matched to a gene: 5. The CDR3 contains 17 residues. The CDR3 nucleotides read TGTGCCTGGAGTGTATATCGGACTAGCGGGAGGACAGATACGCAGTATTTT. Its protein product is CAWSVYRTSGRTDTQYF.

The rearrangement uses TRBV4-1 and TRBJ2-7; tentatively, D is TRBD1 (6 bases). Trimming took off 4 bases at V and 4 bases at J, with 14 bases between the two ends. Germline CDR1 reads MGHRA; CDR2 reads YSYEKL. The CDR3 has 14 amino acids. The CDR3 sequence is CASSPFAGAYEQYF. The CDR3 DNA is TGCGCCAGCAGCCCATTTGCAGGGGCGTACGAGCAGTACTTC.

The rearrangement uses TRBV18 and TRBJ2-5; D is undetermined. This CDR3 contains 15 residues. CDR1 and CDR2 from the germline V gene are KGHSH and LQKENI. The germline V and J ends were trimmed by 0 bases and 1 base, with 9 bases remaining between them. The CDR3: CASSPPGRLQETQYF. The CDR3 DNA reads TGTGCCAGCTCACCACCGGGCCGTCTCCAAGAGACCCAGTACTTC.

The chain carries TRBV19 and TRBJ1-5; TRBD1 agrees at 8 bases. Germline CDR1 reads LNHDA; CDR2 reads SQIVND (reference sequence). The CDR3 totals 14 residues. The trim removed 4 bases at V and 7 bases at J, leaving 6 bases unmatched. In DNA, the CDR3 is TGTGCCAGTAGTAGAGACAGGGGATGGCAGCCCCAGCATTTT. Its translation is CASSRDRGWQPQHF.

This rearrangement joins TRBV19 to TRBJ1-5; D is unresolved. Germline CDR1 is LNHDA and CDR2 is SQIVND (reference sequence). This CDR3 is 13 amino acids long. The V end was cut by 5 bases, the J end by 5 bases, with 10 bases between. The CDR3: CASSFQRDQPQHF. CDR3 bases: TGTGCCAGTAGTTTCCAGCGTGATCAGCCCCAGCATTTT.

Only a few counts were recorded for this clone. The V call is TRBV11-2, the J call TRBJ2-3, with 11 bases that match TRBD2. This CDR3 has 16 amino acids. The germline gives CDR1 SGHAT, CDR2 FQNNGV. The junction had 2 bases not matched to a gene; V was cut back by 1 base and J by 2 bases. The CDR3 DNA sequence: TGTGCCAGCAGCTTAGCACTAGCGGGGGACACAGATACGCAGTATTTT. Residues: CASSLALAGDTDTQYF.

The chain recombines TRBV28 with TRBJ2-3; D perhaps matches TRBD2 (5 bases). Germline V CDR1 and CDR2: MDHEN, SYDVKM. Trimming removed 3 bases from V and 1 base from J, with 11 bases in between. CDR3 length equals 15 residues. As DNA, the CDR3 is TGTGCCAGCAGTTTGGGAGCGGAAGGCACAGATACGCAGTATTTT. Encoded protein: CASSLGAEGTDTQYF.

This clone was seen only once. The CDR3 DNA sequence: TGTGCCAGCAGCGTAGAGGCTCCGGGACTAGCGGGCTCCTCTGGGGCCAACGTCCTGACTTTC. This codes for CASSVEAPGLAGSSGANVLTF. V usage is TRBV9 and J usage is TRBJ2-6, with 12 bases fitting TRBD2. The CDR3 is made up of 21 amino acids. With 0 bases clipped from V and 0 bases from J, the junction kept 10 bases outside the gene matches. Per germline, CDR1 SGDLS and CDR2 YYNGEE.

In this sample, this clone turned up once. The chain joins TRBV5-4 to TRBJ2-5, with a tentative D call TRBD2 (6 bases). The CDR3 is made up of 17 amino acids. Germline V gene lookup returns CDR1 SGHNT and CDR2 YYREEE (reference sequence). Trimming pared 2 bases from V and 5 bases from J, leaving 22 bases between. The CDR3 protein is CASSFGGTPYLGETQYF. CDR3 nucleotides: TGTGCCAGCAGCTTTGGCGGGACCCCCTACTTGGGGGAGACCCAGTACTTC.

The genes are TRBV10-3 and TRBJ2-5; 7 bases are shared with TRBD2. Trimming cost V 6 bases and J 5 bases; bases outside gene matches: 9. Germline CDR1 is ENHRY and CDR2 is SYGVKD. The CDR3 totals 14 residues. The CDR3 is CAISNQAGYETQYF. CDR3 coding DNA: TGTGCCATCAGCAACCAAGCGGGGTACGAGACCCAGTACTTC.

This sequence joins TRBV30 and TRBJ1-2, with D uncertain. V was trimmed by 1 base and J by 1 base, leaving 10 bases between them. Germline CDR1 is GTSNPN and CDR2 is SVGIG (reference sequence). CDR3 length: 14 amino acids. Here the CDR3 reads CAWSGQALNYGYTF. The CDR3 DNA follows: TGTGCCTGGAGTGGCCAGGCCCTTAACTATGGCTACACCTTC.

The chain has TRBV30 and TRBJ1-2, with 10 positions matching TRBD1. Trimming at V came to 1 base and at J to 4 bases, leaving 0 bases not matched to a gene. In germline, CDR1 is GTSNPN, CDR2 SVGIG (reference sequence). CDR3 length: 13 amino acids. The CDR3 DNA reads TGTGCCTGGAGTGGGACAGGGGGCTATGGCTACACCTTC. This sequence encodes CAWSGTGGYGYTF.

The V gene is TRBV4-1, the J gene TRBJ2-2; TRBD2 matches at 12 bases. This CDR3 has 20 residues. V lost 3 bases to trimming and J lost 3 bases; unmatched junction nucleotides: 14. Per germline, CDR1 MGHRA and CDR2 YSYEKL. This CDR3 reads CASSHPLGTSGRGDTGELFF. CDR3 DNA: TGCGCCAGCAGCCATCCTCTCGGGACTAGCGGGCGGGGTGACACCGGGGAGCTGTTTTTT.

The CDR3 loop is CASSEQGTVNEKLFF. The CDR3 nucleotides read TGTGCCAGCAGTGAGCAGGGCACCGTTAATGAAAAACTGTTTTTT. The rearrangement uses TRBV6-1 and TRBJ1-4; possibly TRBD1 for D (5 bases). CDR1 is MNHNS, CDR2 SASEGT, per germline. V lost 3 bases and J lost 4, with 12 bases in between. This CDR3 has 15 amino acids.